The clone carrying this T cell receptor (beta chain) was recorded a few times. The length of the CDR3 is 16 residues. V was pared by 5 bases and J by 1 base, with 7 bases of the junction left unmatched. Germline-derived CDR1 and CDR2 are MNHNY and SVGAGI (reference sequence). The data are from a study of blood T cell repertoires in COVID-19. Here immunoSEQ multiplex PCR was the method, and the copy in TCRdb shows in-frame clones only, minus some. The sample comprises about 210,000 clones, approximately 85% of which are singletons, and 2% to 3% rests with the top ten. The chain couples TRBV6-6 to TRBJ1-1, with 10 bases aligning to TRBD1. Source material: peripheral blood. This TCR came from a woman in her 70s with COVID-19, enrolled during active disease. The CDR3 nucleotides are TGTGCCAGCAGTCGACGACAGGGGGCTACGAACACTGAAGCTTTCTTT. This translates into CASSRRQGATNTEAFF.